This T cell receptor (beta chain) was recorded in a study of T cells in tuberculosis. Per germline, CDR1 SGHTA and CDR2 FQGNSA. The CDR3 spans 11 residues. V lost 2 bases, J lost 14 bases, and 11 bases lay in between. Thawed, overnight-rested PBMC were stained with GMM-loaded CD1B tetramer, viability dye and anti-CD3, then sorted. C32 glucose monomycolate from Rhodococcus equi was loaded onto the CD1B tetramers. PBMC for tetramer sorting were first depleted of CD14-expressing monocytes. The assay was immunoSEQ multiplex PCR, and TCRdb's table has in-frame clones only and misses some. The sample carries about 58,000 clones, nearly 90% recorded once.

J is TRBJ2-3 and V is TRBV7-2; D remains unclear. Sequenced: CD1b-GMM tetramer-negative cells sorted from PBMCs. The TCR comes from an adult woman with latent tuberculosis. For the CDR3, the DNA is TGTGCCAGCAGCTTATCTAGGCGTTGGTATTTT. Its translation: CASSLSRRWYF.